This T cell receptor (beta chain) was found in a study of yellow fever vaccine responses in identical twins. Study-level points and caveats: Among the twins, the vaccine T cell response reportedly seemed partly convergent and partly personalized.

The CDR3 extends over 14 amino acids. J gave up 1 base and V 6 bases, and 6 bases lay outside the gene matches. Germline-derived CDR1 and CDR2 are MDHEN and SYDVKM. From the RT-PCR reads, TCRdb called clonotypes with MiXCR, one entry per CDR3 protein. This repertoire shows approximately 7,200 distinct CDR3 sequences, about 86% found once; its top ten account for roughly 1.2%. With respect to this clonotype: Its specificity is unknown.

This receptor was obtained from a woman aged 18 to 35 who received the yellow fever vaccine. This sequence joins TRBV28 and TRBJ2-7, with 7 bases identical to TRBD2. Sequencing was performed on T cells from blood (PBMCs), unsorted or a sorted subset (not recorded which), taken before or after yellow fever vaccination (not recorded which). CDR3 DNA sequence: TGTGCCAGCAGCCAGGGAGGGGCTTCCTACGAGCAGTACTTC. Encoded protein: CASSQGGASYEQYF.